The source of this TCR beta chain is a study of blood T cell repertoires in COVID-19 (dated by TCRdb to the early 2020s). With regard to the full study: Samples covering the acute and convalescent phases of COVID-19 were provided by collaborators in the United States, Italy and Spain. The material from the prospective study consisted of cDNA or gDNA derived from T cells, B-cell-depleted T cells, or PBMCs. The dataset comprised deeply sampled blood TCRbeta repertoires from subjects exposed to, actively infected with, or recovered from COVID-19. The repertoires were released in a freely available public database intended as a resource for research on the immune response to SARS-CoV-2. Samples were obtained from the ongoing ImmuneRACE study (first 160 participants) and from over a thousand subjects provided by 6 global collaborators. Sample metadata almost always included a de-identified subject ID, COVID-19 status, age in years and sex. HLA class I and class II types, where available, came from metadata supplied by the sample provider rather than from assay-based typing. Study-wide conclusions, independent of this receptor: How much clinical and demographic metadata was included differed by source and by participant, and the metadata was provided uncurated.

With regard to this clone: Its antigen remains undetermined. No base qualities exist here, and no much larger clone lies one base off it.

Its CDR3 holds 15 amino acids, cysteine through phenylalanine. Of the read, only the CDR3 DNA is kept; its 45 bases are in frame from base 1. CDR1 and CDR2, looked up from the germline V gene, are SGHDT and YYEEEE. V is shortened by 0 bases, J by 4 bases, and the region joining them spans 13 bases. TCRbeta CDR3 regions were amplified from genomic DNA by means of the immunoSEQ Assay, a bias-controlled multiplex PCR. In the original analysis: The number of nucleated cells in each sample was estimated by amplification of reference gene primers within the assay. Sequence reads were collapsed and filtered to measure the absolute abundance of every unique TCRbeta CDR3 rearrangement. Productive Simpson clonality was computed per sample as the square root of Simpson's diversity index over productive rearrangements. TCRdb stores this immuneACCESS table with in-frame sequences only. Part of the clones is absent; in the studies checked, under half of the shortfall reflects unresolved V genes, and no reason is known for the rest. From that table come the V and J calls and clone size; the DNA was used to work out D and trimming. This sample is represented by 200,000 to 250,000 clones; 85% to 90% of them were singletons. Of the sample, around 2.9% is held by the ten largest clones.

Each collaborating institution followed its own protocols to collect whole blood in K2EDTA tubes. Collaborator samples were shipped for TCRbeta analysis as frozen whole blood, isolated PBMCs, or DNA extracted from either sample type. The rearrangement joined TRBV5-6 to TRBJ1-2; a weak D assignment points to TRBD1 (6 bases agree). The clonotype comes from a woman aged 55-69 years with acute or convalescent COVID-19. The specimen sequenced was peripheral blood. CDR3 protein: CASSLGSTGPYGYTF. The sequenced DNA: TGTGCCAGCAGCTTGGGGTCGACAGGCCCCTATGGCTACACCTTC.